This T cell receptor beta chain was observed in a study of beta chain features in type 1 diabetes. Only a few counts were recorded for this clone. V lost 5 bases and J lost 1, with 14 bases in between. Germline assignment: CDR1 GTSNPN and CDR2 SVGIG (reference sequence). The CDR3 runs to 15 residues. The sequenced template was cDNA made from the entire isolated RNA. Using immunoSEQ multiplex PCR, the repertoire was profiled, and TCRdb retains in-frame clones only, with some absent. The table has around 250,000 clones, about 70% seen once; the top ten hold around 0.05%. CD45RO/CCR7/CD25/CD127/CD95/CD27 sorting isolated CD4+ naive, central memory, regulatory and stem cell-like memory cells.

This TCR was sampled from a man aged 25-45 years in good health. The sample taken for sequencing was naive CD4+ T cells from blood. This chain links TRBV30 with TRBJ2-2, with a tentative D call TRBD1 (6 bases). CDR3 sequence: CAWRLKDRNTGELFF. The CDR3 nucleotides read TGTGCCTGGCGACTCAAGGACAGGAACACCGGGGAGCTGTTTTTT.